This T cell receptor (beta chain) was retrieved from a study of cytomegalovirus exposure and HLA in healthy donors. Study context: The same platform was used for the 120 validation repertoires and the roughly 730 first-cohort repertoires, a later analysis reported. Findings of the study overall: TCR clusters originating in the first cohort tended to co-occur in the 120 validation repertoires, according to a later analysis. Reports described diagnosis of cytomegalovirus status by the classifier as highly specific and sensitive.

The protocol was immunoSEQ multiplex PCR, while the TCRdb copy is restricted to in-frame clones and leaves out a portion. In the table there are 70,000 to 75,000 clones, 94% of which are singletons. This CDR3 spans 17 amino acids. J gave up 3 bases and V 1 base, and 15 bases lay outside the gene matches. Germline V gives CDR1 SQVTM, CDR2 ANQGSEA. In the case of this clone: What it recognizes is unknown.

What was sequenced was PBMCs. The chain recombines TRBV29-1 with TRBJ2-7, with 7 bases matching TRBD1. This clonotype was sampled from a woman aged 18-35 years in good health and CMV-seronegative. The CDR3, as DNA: TGCAGCGTTGAAGGGGCTACAAGAGACAGGGCGGGCTACGAGCAGTACTTC. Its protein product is CSVEGATRDRAGYEQYF.